This record covers a single TCR beta chain. Its antigen remains unknown. Germline lookup yields CDR1 MNHNS and CDR2 SASEGT. CDR3 length equals 13 residues. V was cut by 6 bases and J by 2 bases, with 11 bases left in between. Enrolled hyperthyroidism patients had a new diagnosis, a duration under 2 months, and an age of 18 to 65. RNA transcripts served as template for amplifying TCR beta CDR3 sequences. The first round was an RT-PCR with HTBI primers, and the second round was a multiplex PCR. TCRdb recomputed calls from the multiplex PCR reads with MiXCR, one row per CDR3 protein. The repertoire consists of around 520,000 distinct CDR3 sequences, with roughly 40% occurring once and the leading ten covering approximately 4.1%. The sample belongs to a study of Graves' ophthalmopathy and Graves' hyperthyroidism. Study-level information: The stable label applied to hyperthyroidism with no ophthalmopathy within 18 months of follow-up. Study-wide findings and caveats: The model forecast ophthalmopathy progression, reaching around 66% sensitivity and 72% to 80% specificity. Blood also harbored most expanded thyroid clonotypes above 0.001 frequency.

This receptor was identified in an adult man with Graves' hyperthyroidism. The V gene is TRBV6-1, the J gene TRBJ2-7; D remains ambiguous. Sequencing used peripheral blood or thyroid tissue (not recorded which). CDR3 in amino acids: CASRRNSAYEQYF. DNA of the CDR3: TGTGCCAGCAGAAGGAACAGTGCCTACGAGCAGTACTTC.